Ten or more counts support the clone carrying this T cell receptor beta chain. This CDR3 is built from 14 residues. V shed 2 bases and J shed 7 bases, with 14 bases lying between them. The germline V gene encodes CDR1 MDHEN and CDR2 SYDVKM. Each patient went into thyroid surgery without having received any treatment. Using MiXCR, TCRdb re-called clones from the PCR reads. The table includes around 45,000 clones, 15% to 20% detected once. This sample was included in a study of metastatic and nonmetastatic thyroid tumors. Study context: Repertoires were compared across blood and tumor or nodule tissue from malignant and benign thyroid patients.

The source is a female donor with papillary thyroid cancer or a benign thyroid nodule (not recorded which). Some clones in this sample may be carry-over from other donors' samples. This rearrangement joins TRBV28 to TRBJ1-1; D is unclear. Specimen: blood. This CDR3 is CASSLSAGLGEAFF. The CDR3 bases are TGTGCCAGCAGTTTAAGCGCGGGGTTGGGTGAAGCTTTCTTT.